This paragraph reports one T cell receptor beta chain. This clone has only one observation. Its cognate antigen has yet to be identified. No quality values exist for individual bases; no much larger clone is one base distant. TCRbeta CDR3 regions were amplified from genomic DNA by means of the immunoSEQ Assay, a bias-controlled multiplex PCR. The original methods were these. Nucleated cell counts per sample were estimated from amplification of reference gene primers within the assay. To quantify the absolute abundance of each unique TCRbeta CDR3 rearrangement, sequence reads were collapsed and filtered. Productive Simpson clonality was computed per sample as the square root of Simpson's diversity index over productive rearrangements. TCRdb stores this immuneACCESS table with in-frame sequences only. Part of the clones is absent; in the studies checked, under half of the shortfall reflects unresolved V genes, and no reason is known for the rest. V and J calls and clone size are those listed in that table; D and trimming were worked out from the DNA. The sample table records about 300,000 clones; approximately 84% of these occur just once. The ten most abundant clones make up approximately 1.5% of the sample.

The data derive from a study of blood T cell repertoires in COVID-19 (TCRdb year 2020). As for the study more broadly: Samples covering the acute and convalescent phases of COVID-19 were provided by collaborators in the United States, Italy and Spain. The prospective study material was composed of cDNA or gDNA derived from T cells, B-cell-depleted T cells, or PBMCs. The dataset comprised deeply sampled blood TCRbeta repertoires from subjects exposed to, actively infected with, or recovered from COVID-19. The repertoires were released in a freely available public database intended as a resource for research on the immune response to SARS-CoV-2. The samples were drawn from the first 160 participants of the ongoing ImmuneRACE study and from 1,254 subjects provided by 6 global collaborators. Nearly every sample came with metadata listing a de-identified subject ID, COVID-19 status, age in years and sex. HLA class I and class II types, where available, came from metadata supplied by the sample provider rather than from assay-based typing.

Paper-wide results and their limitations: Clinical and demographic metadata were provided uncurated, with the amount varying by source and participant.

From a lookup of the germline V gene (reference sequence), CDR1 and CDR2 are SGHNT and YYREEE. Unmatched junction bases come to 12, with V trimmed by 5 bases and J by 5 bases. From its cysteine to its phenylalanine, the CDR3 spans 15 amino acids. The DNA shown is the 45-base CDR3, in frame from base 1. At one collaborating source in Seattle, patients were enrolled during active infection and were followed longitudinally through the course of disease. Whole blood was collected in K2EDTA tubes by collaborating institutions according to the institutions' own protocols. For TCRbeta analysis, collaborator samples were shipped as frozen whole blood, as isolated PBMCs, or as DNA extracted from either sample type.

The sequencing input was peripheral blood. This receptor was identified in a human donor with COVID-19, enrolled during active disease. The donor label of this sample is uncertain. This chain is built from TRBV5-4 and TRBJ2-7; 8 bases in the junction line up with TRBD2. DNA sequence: TGTGCCAGCAGGAAAGAGCGGGAGCGCTGGAACGAGCAGTACTTC. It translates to CASRKERERWNEQYF.